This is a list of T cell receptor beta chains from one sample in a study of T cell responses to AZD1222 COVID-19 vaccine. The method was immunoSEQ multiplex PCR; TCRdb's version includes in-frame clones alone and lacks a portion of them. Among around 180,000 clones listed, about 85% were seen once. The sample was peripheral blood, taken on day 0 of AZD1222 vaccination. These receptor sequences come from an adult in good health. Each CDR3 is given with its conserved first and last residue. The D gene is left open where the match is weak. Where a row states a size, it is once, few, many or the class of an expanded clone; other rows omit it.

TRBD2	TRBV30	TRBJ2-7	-	TGTGCCTGGAGTGTACTTGGGAGGGGCGAGCAGTACTTC	CAWSVLGRGEQYF
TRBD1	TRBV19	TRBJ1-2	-	TGTGCCAGTAGTACCTCCGGGACAGGCTTCTATGGCTACACCTTC	CASSTSGTGFYGYTF
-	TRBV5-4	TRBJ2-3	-	TGTGCCAGCACCCCGGAGTGGGGGGGCACAGATACGCAGTATTTT	CASTPEWGGTDTQYF
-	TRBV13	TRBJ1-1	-	TGTGCCAGCAGCTTAGGACAGCCTAACACTGAAGCTTTCTTT	CASSLGQPNTEAFF
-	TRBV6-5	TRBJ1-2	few	TGTGCCAGCACCGAAAATGCCGGTGGCTACACCTTC	CASTENAGGYTF
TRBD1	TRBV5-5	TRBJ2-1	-	TGTGCCAGCAGCTTTCCCGGGACAGGCGGTGATGAGCAGTTCTTC	CASSFPGTGGDEQFF
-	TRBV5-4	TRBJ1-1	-	TGTGCCAGCAGCGGGGGGAACACTGAAGCTTTCTTT	CASSGGNTEAFF
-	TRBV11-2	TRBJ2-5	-	TGTGCCAGCAGCTTAGGGGAGACCCAGTACTTC	CASSLGETQYF
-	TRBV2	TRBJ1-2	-	TGTGCCAGCAGTCCCCGGGACGGGATCTCTAACTATGGCTACACCTTC	CASSPRDGISNYGYTF
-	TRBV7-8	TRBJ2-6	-	TGTGCCAGCAGCTTAGTTTATGGGGACTGGAGGGCCAACGTCCTGACTTTC	CASSLVYGDWRANVLTF
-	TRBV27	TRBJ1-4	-	TGTGCCAGCGCCCTTGACGTGGGACACGGGCAGGTAATAGAAAAACTGTTTTTT	CASALDVGHGQVIEKLFF
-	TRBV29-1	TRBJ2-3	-	TGCAGCGTTCCCAGCGGATTTAGCACAGATACGCAGTATTTT	CSVPSGFSTDTQYF
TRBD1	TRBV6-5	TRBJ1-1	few	TGTGCCAGCACCAAGGGACAGGGTATTTTTCCTGAAGCTTTCTTT	CASTKGQGIFPEAFF
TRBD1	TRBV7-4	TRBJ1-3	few	TGTGCCAGCAGCCCCCGAAGAGAAGACAGGGATCCTGGAAACACCATATATTTT	CASSPRREDRDPGNTIYF
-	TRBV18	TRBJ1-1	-	TGTGCCAGCTCACCAGGGGGAGTCTTCCCTGAGACTGAAGCTTTCTTT	CASSPGGVFPETEAFF
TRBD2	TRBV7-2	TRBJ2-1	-	TGTGCCAGCAGCCCCCGGAGCGGGGGGTACAATGAGCAGTTCTTC	CASSPRSGGYNEQFF